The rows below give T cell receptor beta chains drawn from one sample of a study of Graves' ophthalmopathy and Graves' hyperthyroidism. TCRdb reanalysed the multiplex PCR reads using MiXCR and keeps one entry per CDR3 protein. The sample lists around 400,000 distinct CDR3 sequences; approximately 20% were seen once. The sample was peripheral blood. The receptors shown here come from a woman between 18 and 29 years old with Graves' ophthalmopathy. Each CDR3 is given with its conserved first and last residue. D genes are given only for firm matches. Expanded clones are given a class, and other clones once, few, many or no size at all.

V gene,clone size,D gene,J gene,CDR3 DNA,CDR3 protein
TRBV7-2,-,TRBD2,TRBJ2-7,TGTGCCAGCAGCTTAGTCCCAGCGGGAGGAGGGCAGTACTTC,CASSLVPAGGGQYF
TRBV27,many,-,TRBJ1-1,TGTGCCAGCAGTTTATCGGGCGGCCCCGGGGGGAACACTGAAGCTTTCTTT,CASSLSGGPGGNTEAFF
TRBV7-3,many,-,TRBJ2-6,TGTGCCAGCAGCTTTACAGGGTCTGGGGCCAACGTCCTGACTTTC,CASSFTGSGANVLTF
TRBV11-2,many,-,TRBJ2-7,TGTGCCAGCAGAAAACTGCTAACCTACGAGCAGTACTTC,CASRKLLTYEQYF
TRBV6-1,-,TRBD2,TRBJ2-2,TGTGCCAGCAAGACTAGCGGGAAAGCCGGGGAGCTGTTTTTT,CASKTSGKAGELFF
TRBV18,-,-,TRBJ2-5,TGTGCCAGCTCACCCGCTGGGGCGCGGGTGGTGGAGACCCAGTACTTC,CASSPAGARVVETQYF
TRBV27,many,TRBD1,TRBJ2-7,TGTGCCAGCAGTATACCCGGGACAGGGTGGAACGAGCAGTACTTC,CASSIPGTGWNEQYF
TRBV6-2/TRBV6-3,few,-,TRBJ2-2,TGTGCCAGCAGAGCCAACGGGGCCACCGGGGAGCTGTTTTTT,CASRANGATGELFF
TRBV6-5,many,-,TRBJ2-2,TGTGCCAGCAGTTACTCCGGTCCCGGGACGGAGCACACCGGGGAGCTGTTTTTT,CASSYSGPGTEHTGELFF
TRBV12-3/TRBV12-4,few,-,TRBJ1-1,TGTGCCAGCAGTTTAGCCGTCACTGAAGCTTTCTTT,CASSLAVTEAFF
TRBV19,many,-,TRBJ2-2,TGTGCCAGTAGTGGTGGGGGCACAAACACCGGGGAGCTGTTTTTT,CASSGGGTNTGELFF
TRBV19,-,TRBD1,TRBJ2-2,TGTGCCAGTAGCCTCGGACAGGCTTACACCGGGGAGCTGTTTTTT,CASSLGQAYTGELFF
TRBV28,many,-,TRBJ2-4,TGTGCCAGCAGTCCCCAGGCATCGCTAGTTCAGTACTTC,CASSPQASLVQYF